This note documents a single T cell receptor beta chain sequence. The antigen remains undetermined. These data come from a study of OX40 agonist ivuxolimab in advanced cancers. General study findings and limits: Dosing at 0.1 to 3.0 mg/kg was accompanied by clonal expansion of CD4+ and CD8+ blood T cells by week 6.

Measured with immunoSEQ multiplex PCR; TCRdb has only the in-frame clones, and not every one. Of approximately 15,000 clones listed, approximately 82% are singletons. CDR3 length equals 13 residues. In germline, CDR1 is SGDLS, CDR2 YYNGEE. V lost 2 bases and J lost 0, with 6 bases in between. This sample comprised CD4+ or CD8+ T cells sorted from blood, obtained in a trial of the OX40 agonist ivuxolimab. The chain carries TRBV9 and TRBJ2-7; D may be TRBD2 (5 bases). The receptor comes from an adult with an advanced solid tumor such as melanoma, head and neck, liver or kidney cancer. The CDR3 region is CASSVGLSYEQYF. For the CDR3, the DNA is TGTGCCAGCAGCGTTGGACTCTCCTACGAGCAGTACTTC.